One sample yielded the 28 T cell receptor beta chains listed below, sequenced in a study of T cell changes during pregnancy in multiple sclerosis. Profiled with immunoSEQ multiplex PCR; TCRdb holds only in-frame clones, not every one. The sample holds fewer than 85,000 clones, approximately 94% seen once. Sequenced here: peripheral blood, sampled after pregnancy. The receptors stem from a female donor in good health, enrolled as a control in a pregnancy study.

The J gene is TRBJ1-2, the V gene TRBV15; 8 bases match TRBD1. CDR1 and CDR2 (germline): LNHNV, YYDKDF (reference sequence). The junction had 3 bases not matched to a gene; V was cut back by 3 bases and J by 9 bases. The CDR3 is 12 residues long. CDR3 in DNA: TGTGCCACCAGCAGGGACAGGGAGCGCTACACCTTC. Amino acids: CATSRDRERYTF.

The genes are TRBV5-1 and TRBJ2-3; TRBD2 might be the D (6 bases). The V gene lost 2 bases and the J gene lost 0 bases, with 22 bases spanning the gap. The CDR3 covers 19 residues. CDR1 is SGHRS and CDR2 is YFSETQ in the germline V gene. The CDR3 is CASSLRGRGAATSTDTQYF. The CDR3 nucleotides are TGCGCCAGCAGCTTACGGGGGAGAGGGGCAGCAACTAGCACAGATACGCAGTATTTT.

The V and J genes are TRBV11-3 and TRBJ1-1, with 7 bases aligning to TRBD1. The germline gives CDR1 SGHNT, CDR2 YENEEA. The junction had 0 bases not matched to a gene; V was cut back by 1 base and J by 7 bases. This CDR3 region has 12 residues. CDR3: CASSLGQGEAFF. The CDR3 DNA sequence: TGTGCCAGCAGCTTAGGACAGGGTGAAGCTTTCTTT.

V and J are TRBV9 and TRBJ2-7, with TRBD1 matching 7 bases. Germline CDR1 and CDR2: SGDLS and YYNGEE. This CDR3 comprises 14 residues. J lost 4 bases, V lost 0 bases, and 4 bases had no gene match. CDR3: CASSVGGQAYEQYF. DNA of the CDR3: TGTGCCAGCAGCGTAGGAGGACAGGCTTACGAGCAGTACTTC.

The chain has TRBV28 and TRBJ1-1; D is unresolved. This CDR3 has 12 residues. The germline V gene encodes CDR1 MDHEN and CDR2 SYDVKM. V gave up 3 bases and J gave up 4 bases, with 6 bases separating them. This chain's CDR3 is CASSLDFTEAFF. The CDR3 DNA reads TGTGCCAGCAGTTTGGACTTCACTGAAGCTTTCTTT.

The chain links TRBV6-6 to TRBJ1-6; D remains unclear. CDR3 length equals 11 residues. Germline values: CDR1 MNHNY, CDR2 SVGAGI (reference sequence). With 4 bases removed from V and 7 bases from J, the gap between germline ends came to 2 bases. The CDR3 reads CASSSNSPLHF. CDR3 nucleotide sequence: TGTGCCAGCAGTTCAAATTCACCCCTCCACTTT.

This clone was detected once. The rearrangement links TRBV7-9 to TRBJ2-7, with 13 bases aligning to TRBD2. Looked up from germline, CDR1 is SEHNR and CDR2 is FQNEAQ (reference sequence). The CDR3 is 17 residues long. With 4 bases clipped from V and 0 bases from J, the junction kept 6 bases outside the gene matches. The CDR3 DNA reads as TGTGCCAGCAGCTCCCGAAGGACTAGCGGGAGCTCCTACGAGCAGTACTTC. This sequence encodes CASSSRRTSGSSYEQYF.

This chain connects TRBV6-5 to TRBJ2-7, with 7 bases fitting TRBD1. Germline lookup yields CDR1 MNHEY and CDR2 SVGAGI. The V and J ends lost 6 bases and 3 bases, in that order; junction bases with no gene match: 11. The CDR3 has 15 residues. The CDR3 is CASSPSGTAIYEQYF. DNA for the CDR3: TGTGCCAGCAGCCCTAGTGGGACAGCCATCTACGAGCAGTACTTC.

The chain couples TRBV5-8 to TRBJ2-7; D is undetermined. Germline V gene lookup returns CDR1 SGHTS and CDR2 YDEGEE. V gave up 4 bases and J gave up 6 bases, with 11 bases separating them. The CDR3 extends over 12 amino acids. CDR3 DNA sequence: TGTGCCAGCAGCCCTCCCCCTTCCGAGCAGTACTTC. This codes for CASSPPPSEQYF.

CDR3 in amino acids: CASSLDIPGNTEAFF. CDR3 nucleotide sequence: TGCGCCAGCAGCTTGGATATCCCGGGGAACACTGAAGCTTTCTTT. This chain links TRBV5-1 with TRBJ1-1, with D unclear. The germline CDR1 and CDR2 sequences are SGHRS and YFSETQ. This CDR3 comprises 15 residues. V lost 0 bases to trimming and J lost 1 base, with 10 bases between them.

V usage is TRBV7-3 and J usage is TRBJ2-1; 8 bases line up with TRBD2. Per germline, CDR1 SGHTA and CDR2 FQGTGA. CDR3 length equals 15 residues. V trimming: 4 bases; J trimming: 7 bases; junction bases outside the gene matches: 9. The CDR3 is CASSSIAGLGNEQFF. The CDR3 DNA reads TGTGCCAGCAGCTCAATAGCGGGGTTGGGGAATGAGCAGTTCTTC.

This chain links TRBV5-1 with TRBJ2-1, with 9 nucleotides matching TRBD2. The germline gives CDR1 SGHRS, CDR2 YFSETQ. J lost 7 bases, V lost 0 bases, and 11 bases had no gene match. The CDR3 loop spans 17 amino acids. The CDR3 reads CASSLAWAGGRGNEQFF. Here the CDR3 DNA reads TGCGCCAGCAGCTTGGCCTGGGCGGGGGGGCGTGGTAATGAGCAGTTCTTC. Using reference TRBV5-1 and TRBJ2-1 for the parts outside the CDR3, the full variable domain is KAGVTQTPRYLIKTRGQQVTLSCSPISGHRSVSWYQQTPGQGLQFLFEYFSETQRNKGNFPGRFSGRQFSNSRSEMNVSTLELGDSALYLCASSLAWAGGRGNEQFFGPGTRLTVL.

The gene calls are TRBV5-4 and TRBJ2-1; 9 bases agree with TRBD2. Per the germline V gene, CDR1 is SGHNT and CDR2 is YYREEE (reference sequence). The V gene end was trimmed by 3 bases and the J gene end by 7 bases; junction bases not matched to a gene: 8. This CDR3 region has 15 residues. The CDR3 nucleotides read TGTGCCAGCAGCTCTACCGGGACTAGCACGAATGAGCAGTTCTTC. The encoded protein is CASSSTGTSTNEQFF.

The chain combines TRBV7-2 with TRBJ1-5, with a tentative D call TRBD1 (6 bases). Germline CDR1 is SGHTA and CDR2 is FQGNSA. The CDR3 has 17 residues. Between the trimmed V and J ends, which lost 5 bases and 1 base, there was a span of 18 bases. The CDR3 protein is CASSMRGTGTSNQPQHF. CDR3 bases: TGTGCCAGCAGCATGAGGGGGACGGGTACGAGCAATCAGCCCCAGCATTTT.

This clone is a singleton in its sample. The CDR3 is CASSQDLTGANYGYTF. The CDR3 nucleotides are TGTGCCAGCAGCCAAGACCTGACAGGAGCCAACTATGGCTACACCTTC. The chain combines TRBV4-2 with TRBJ1-2; tentatively, D is TRBD1 (6 bases). Germline loops: CDR1 LGHNA, CDR2 YNFKEQ. The ends were cut back, 0 bases at V and 2 bases at J, with 13 bases in the middle. The CDR3 is 16 amino acids.

This chain links TRBV5-1 with TRBJ1-5, with D uncertain. Trimming removed 0 bases at V and 6 bases at J, with 7 bases between. Germline lookup yields CDR1 SGHRS and CDR2 YFSETQ. The CDR3 loop spans 13 amino acids. The CDR3 sequence: CASSLEPGQPQHF. As DNA, the CDR3 is TGCGCCAGCAGCTTGGAGCCAGGTCAGCCCCAGCATTTT.

The J gene is TRBJ2-3, the V gene TRBV7-3; 8 bases fit TRBD2. This CDR3 contains 19 residues. V gave up 5 bases and J gave up 2 bases; unmatched junction bases: 18. Germline V gene sequence: CDR1 SGHTA, CDR2 FQGTGA. In DNA form, the CDR3 reads TGTGCCAGCAGCGTTACAGGAGCGGGAGAGGCAATTTACACAGATACGCAGTATTTT. The encoded protein is CASSVTGAGEAIYTDTQYF.

The rearrangement uses TRBV7-2 and TRBJ2-7; D is perhaps TRBD1 (6 bases). V was cut by 2 bases and J by 2 bases, with 19 bases left in between. CDR3 length equals 17 residues. Germline V gives CDR1 SGHTA, CDR2 FQGNSA. The CDR3 sequence is CASSLPRGGGPTYEQYF. The CDR3, as DNA: TGTGCCAGCAGCTTACCCAGAGGTGGGGGCCCAACCTACGAGCAGTACTTC.

The chain uses TRBV7-2 and TRBJ1-4, with a possible D match to TRBD1 (6 bases). Germline CDR1 SGHTA, CDR2 FQGNSA. The ends were cut back, 6 bases at V and 8 bases at J, with 16 bases in the middle. This CDR3 spans 14 amino acids. CDR3 amino acids: CASSRGQLGEKLFF. Written as DNA, the CDR3 is TGTGCCAGCAGTAGAGGACAGCTTGGAGAAAAACTGTTTTTT.

The CDR3 is CASSQDLAGSRGGTDTQYF. CDR3 nucleotide sequence: TGCGCCAGCAGCCAAGATTTGGCTGGCAGCCGGGGGGGAACAGATACGCAGTATTTT. The chain links TRBV4-1 to TRBJ2-3, with 8 positions matching TRBD2. Per the germline V gene, CDR1 is MGHRA and CDR2 is YSYEKL. V shed 0 bases, J shed 3 bases, and the junction held 14 bases outside the gene matches. This CDR3 is built from 19 residues.

The chain has TRBV19 and TRBJ1-2, with 9 bases aligning to TRBD1. The germline V gene has CDR1 LNHDA and CDR2 SQIVND (reference sequence). V lost 5 bases, J lost 8 bases, and 12 bases stayed unmatched. The CDR3 consists of 15 residues. This CDR3 reads CASSSGTGRSHGYTF. The CDR3 region has the DNA TGTGCCAGTAGTTCCGGGACAGGGAGGTCCCACGGCTACACCTTC.

The chain has TRBV2 and TRBJ2-3; 7 nucleotides align to TRBD2. Germline assignment: CDR1 SNHLY and CDR2 FYNNEI. The CDR3 is made up of 12 amino acids. V was pared by 6 bases and J by 7 bases, with 4 bases of the junction left unmatched. Here the CDR3 reads CASRRGSYTQYF. The DNA for the CDR3 is TGTGCCAGCAGGCGGGGGAGTTATACGCAGTATTTT.

The CDR3: CASSPGTGLTDTQYF. The CDR3, as DNA: TGTGCCAGCAGTCCCGGGACAGGACTCACAGATACGCAGTATTTT. The chain employs TRBV27 and TRBJ2-3; 8 nucleotides match TRBD1. CDR3 size: 15 residues. J gave up 2 bases and V 5 bases, and 6 bases lay outside the gene matches. Germline CDR1 reads MNHEY; CDR2 reads SMNVEV (reference sequence).

The chain couples TRBV2 to TRBJ1-5; D ambiguous. V dropped 1 base and J dropped 0 bases, with 4 bases sitting between them. The CDR3 covers 14 residues. Germline lookup yields CDR1 SNHLY and CDR2 FYNNEI. This chain's CDR3 is CASSEGNSNQPQHF. The CDR3 bases are TGTGCCAGCAGTGAAGGTAATAGCAATCAGCCCCAGCATTTT.

This rearrangement joins TRBV14 to TRBJ2-1; D might be TRBD2 (5 bases). Between the trimmed V and J ends, which lost 2 bases and 9 bases, there was a span of 11 bases. This CDR3 has 13 residues. Germline assignment: CDR1 SGHDN and CDR2 FVKESK. CDR3 region: CASSQRLAREQFF. CDR3 DNA sequence: TGTGCCAGCAGCCAACGGCTAGCCCGTGAGCAGTTCTTC.

This clone rates as medium-sized. In DNA, the CDR3 is TGTGCCAGCAGTCACGGGGGTGAGCAGTTCTTC. This sequence encodes CASSHGGEQFF. V is TRBV6-5 and J is TRBJ2-1, with D perhaps TRBD2 (6 bases). Germline CDR1 and CDR2: MNHEY and SVGAGI. The CDR3 runs 11 residues. The germline V and J ends were trimmed by 5 bases and 9 bases, with 8 bases remaining between them.

The V gene is TRBV30, the J gene TRBJ1-6; TRBD1 matches at 11 bases. Germline trimming cut 2 bases from V and 10 bases from J; bases unmatched to any gene: 7. The length of the CDR3 is 15 residues. Germline lookup yields CDR1 GTSNPN and CDR2 SVGIG (reference sequence). The CDR3 nucleotides are TGTGCCTGGAGTCCGATGGGACAGGGGGAATCACCCCTCCACTTT. Translation gives CAWSPMGQGESPLHF.

This chain connects TRBV2 to TRBJ2-3, with 8 nucleotides matching TRBD1. The CDR3 is made up of 16 amino acids. The J segment lost 2 bases and the V segment lost 7 bases, leaving 11 bases of the junction unmatched. Germline V gives CDR1 SNHLY, CDR2 FYNNEI. The CDR3 sequence is CASKALRDRYTDTQYF. The CDR3 DNA reads as TGTGCCAGCAAGGCGCTCCGGGACAGGTACACAGATACGCAGTATTTT.